This is a list of T cell receptor beta chains from one sample in a study of blood T cell repertoires in COVID-19. Assay used: immunoSEQ multiplex PCR; TCRdb lists only in-frame clones, some missing. The sample lists 75,000 to 95,000 clones; about 83% were seen once. What was sequenced was peripheral blood. The receptors were gathered from a woman aged 55-75 years with COVID-19, enrolled during active disease. CDR3s include the opening cysteine and the closing phenylalanine or tryptophan. A D gene is named only where the DNA matches it firmly. Expanded clones get a size class; other rows say once, few or many, or leave the size out.

V	D	J	size	DNA	CDR3
TRBV27	-	TRBJ2-1	-	TGTGCCAGCAGTTTTGGGGGCGGCAATGAGCAGTTCTTC	CASSFGGGNEQFF
TRBV7-8	-	TRBJ1-1	-	TGTGCCAGCAGCGGCCAGGGTATAAACACTGAAGCTTTCTTT	CASSGQGINTEAFF
TRBV3-1/TRBV3-2	-	TRBJ2-1	-	TGTGCCAGCAGCCAAGGGCAGGGTGAGCAGTTCTTC	CASSQGQGEQFF
TRBV24-1	TRBD2	TRBJ2-1	-	TGTGCCACCAGTGGGAGGGGCGGGAGCTCCTACAATGAGCAGTTCTTC	CATSGRGGSSYNEQFF
TRBV29-1	-	TRBJ2-1	-	TGCAGCGTCCAAGTGGGGAGCTCCTACAATGAGCAGTTCTTC	CSVQVGSSYNEQFF
TRBV6-4	-	TRBJ2-3	once	TGTGCCAGCAGTGCCAACTACGCAGATACGCAGTATTTT	CASSANYADTQYF
TRBV7-9	TRBD2	TRBJ2-7	-	TGTGCCAGCAGCCATTCGCGGGGGTTGTACGAGCAGTACTTC	CASSHSRGLYEQYF
TRBV18	TRBD1	TRBJ1-3	-	TGTGCCAGCTCACCACCTACTGGGACAGGGGAGAACGGAAACACCATATATTTT	CASSPPTGTGENGNTIYF
TRBV2	TRBD1	TRBJ1-2	-	TGTGCCAGCAGCAGACAGGGAGTAAACTATGGCTACACCTTC	CASSRQGVNYGYTF
TRBV9	-	TRBJ2-7	-	TGTGCCAGCAGCTCGCAACCCGGGACAAATCTTTACGAGCAGTACTTC	CASSSQPGTNLYEQYF
TRBV6-5	TRBD1	TRBJ2-7	once	TGTGCCAGCAGATCCGGACAGGCCTACGAGCAGTACTTC	CASRSGQAYEQYF
TRBV4-1	-	TRBJ1-6	-	TGCGCCAGCAGCCAATTGATGGGGGGGCGTTTACATAATTCACCCCTCCACTTT	CASSQLMGGRLHNSPLHF
TRBV3-1/TRBV3-2	TRBD1	TRBJ1-2	-	TGTGCCAGCAGCCAAGATCGAGGGACAGGGAGTGGCTACACCTTC	CASSQDRGTGSGYTF
TRBV28	TRBD1	TRBJ1-1	-	TGTGCCAGCAGTTTGTGGGCAGGGGGAGTGGAAACTGAAGCTTTCTTT	CASSLWAGGVETEAFF
TRBV7-2	TRBD1	TRBJ1-2	-	TGTGCCAGCAGCCCACAGGGGATTAACTATGGCTACACCTTC	CASSPQGINYGYTF
TRBV5-5	TRBD1	TRBJ1-2	few	TGTGCCAGCAGCGACAACAGGGGGCATCGTTATGGCTACACCTTC	CASSDNRGHRYGYTF
TRBV29-1	-	TRBJ2-3	-	TGCAGCGTAATTGGCTTCACAGATACGCAGTATTTT	CSVIGFTDTQYF
TRBV7-3	TRBD1	TRBJ1-6	few	TGTGCCAGCAGCTTACAGGGACAGGGTAATTCACCCCTCCACTTT	CASSLQGQGNSPLHF
TRBV19	TRBD1	TRBJ2-7	-	TGTGCCAGTTCCCCGGGACAGGGGAGCTCCTACGAGCAGTACTTC	CASSPGQGSSYEQYF
TRBV6-1	TRBD2	TRBJ2-7	-	TGTGCCAGCAGTGTGCTAGCGGGGGGACTATCCTACGAGCAGTACTTC	CASSVLAGGLSYEQYF
TRBV6-1	TRBD2	TRBJ2-3	-	TGTGCCAGCAGTGAAGCGCTTCGGAGGGCTAGCGGGTACACAGATACGCAGTATTTT	CASSEALRRASGYTDTQYF
TRBV5-1	-	TRBJ2-7	-	TGCGCCAGCAGCGTTGAGTCCTACGAGCAGTACTTC	CASSVESYEQYF
TRBV7-3	-	TRBJ2-3	-	TGTGCCAGCAGCTTAAGTCCTCGGGTAGATACGCAGTATTTT	CASSLSPRVDTQYF
TRBV19	-	TRBJ2-7	-	TGTGCCAGTAGTATAGATCCCCAGGGGACCCGCGAGCAGTACTTC	CASSIDPQGTREQYF